This T cell receptor (beta chain) derives from a study of T cell responses to AZD1222 COVID-19 vaccine. Regarding the study as a whole: Spike-spanning, vaccine-associated CD4 TCRs were dominant at 160-218 and 743-854. Variant regions that are unmutated are reportedly the target of nearly half of spike-specific TCRs.

As for this clone: Its antigen is unknown.

Per germline, CDR1 SNHLY and CDR2 FYNNEI. This CDR3 has 13 residues. V was shortened by 7 bases and J by 4 bases, with 13 bases between the two germline ends. Assay used: immunoSEQ multiplex PCR; TCRdb lists only in-frame clones, some missing. The data show about 130,000 clones, with 88% seen just once and roughly 5.4% held by the top ten. The sequence derives from an adult in good health. The sequencing here drew on peripheral blood, taken on day 0 of AZD1222 vaccination. This chain links TRBV2 with TRBJ1-1; the D gene is possibly TRBD1 (6 bases). CDR3 protein: CASMWGAFTEAFF. CDR3 sequence (DNA): TGTGCCAGCATGTGGGGGGCATTCACTGAAGCTTTCTTT. The full variable domain, in which reference TRBV2 and TRBJ1-1 provide the parts outside the CDR3, is EPEVTQTPSHQVTQMGQEVILRCVPISNHLYFYWYRQILGQKVEFLVSFYNNEISEKSEIFDDQFSVERPDGSNFTLKIRSTKLEDSAMYFCASMWGAFTEAFFGQGTRLTVV.